The 20 T cell receptor beta chains reported below all come from one sample, sequenced in a study of regulatory T cells in long-lasting Graves disease. CDR3-region Arm-PCR and iRepertoire HTBI primers produced the TCR beta libraries. Each CDR3 protein is one row after TCRdb ran MiXCR on the multiplex PCR reads. The repertoire holds some 230,000 distinct CDR3 sequences, with 18% as singletons. Regarding time point: newly diagnosed GD, antithyroid drugs for less than 3 months. Construction of the TCR library relied on RNA isolated from PBMCs. The sequenced sample was peripheral blood mononuclear cells (PBMCs), obtained at new diagnosis, from a patient treated with antithyroid drugs. These receptors were obtained from a female donor with Graves disease.

This clonotype appeared many times. V usage is TRBV30 and J usage is TRBJ2-7; TRBD1 matches 8 bases. V trimming: 0 bases; J trimming: 5 bases; junction bases outside the gene matches: 9. Germline V gives CDR1 GTSNPN, CDR2 SVGIG (reference sequence). The CDR3 loop spans 15 amino acids. The CDR3 loop reads CAWSVPQGARDEQYF. The CDR3 nucleotides read TGTGCCTGGAGTGTGCCGCAGGGGGCGAGGGACGAGCAGTACTTC.

This clonotype was seen ten or more times. The V gene is TRBV6-1, the J gene TRBJ1-6; D call uncertain. V was pared by 6 bases and J by 4 bases, with 31 bases between. CDR1 and CDR2 from the germline V gene are MNHNS and SASEGT. The CDR3 runs to 21 residues. Here the CDR3 DNA reads TGTGCCAGCAGCCATAGTTGCCGGTCCGACCTGACCGCTGATTATAATTCACCCCTCCACTTT. It translates to CASSHSCRSDLTADYNSPLHF.

A word on this clonotype: At one end the junction does not follow the germline gene, possibly because of a read error. The CDR3 DNA reads TGTACCAGCAGCTTAGGCCAGGGTAATGAAAAACTGTTTTTT. Translating it yields CTSSLGQGNEKLFF. The chain recombines TRBV7-9 with TRBJ1-4, with D perhaps matching TRBD1 (5 bases). Germline CDR1 is SEHNR and CDR2 is FQNEAQ (reference sequence). The CDR3 has 14 residues.

The table lists this clonotype with many counts. The CDR3 bases are TGTGCCAGCAGCTTAGGGGCGGCGGGAATGGAGCAGTACTTC. Its translation: CASSLGAAGMEQYF. The J gene is TRBJ2-7, the V gene TRBV7-8, with D tentatively TRBD2 (6 bases). Looked up from germline, CDR1 is SGHVS and CDR2 is FQNEAQ. Trimming cost V 1 base and J 7 bases, with 14 bases left between them. The CDR3 has 14 amino acids.

This clonotype was observed a single time. The chain employs TRBV24-1 and TRBJ2-3; 9 bases match TRBD2. The CDR3 totals 17 residues. V lost 5 bases, J lost 2 bases, and 10 bases stayed unmatched. Looked up from germline, CDR1 is KGHDR and CDR2 is SFDVKD. CDR3: CATSASGTSAPTDTQYF. The CDR3 coding sequence is TGTGCCACCAGTGCTAGCGGGACTTCTGCACCCACAGATACGCAGTATTTT.

This clonotype was detected ten times or more. One end of the junction does not line up with germline, which may come from a read error. The V gene is TRBV18, the J gene TRBJ1-2, with D tentatively TRBD1 (5 bases). The CDR3 has 13 residues. Germline V lookup: CDR1 KGHSH, CDR2 LQKENI. The CDR3 spells CASSQGQTYGYTF. For the CDR3, the DNA is TGCGCCAGCAGCCAAGGACAAACCTATGGCTACACCTTC.

This clonotype came up a few times. A much larger clone lies a single base off, so this may be a read error. This rearrangement joins TRBV12-3 or TRBV12-4 to TRBJ2-1; perhaps TRBD2 as D (6 bases). The length of the CDR3 is 14 residues. CDR3 nucleotide sequence: TGTGTCAGCAGTCTGCAGGGAGGAGACAATGAGCAGTTCTTC. Translating gives CVSSLQGGDNEQFF.

This clonotype was seen a handful of times. The V and J genes are TRBV19 and TRBJ2-3; 11 bases map to TRBD2. CDR3 size: 15 residues. Germline CDR1 and CDR2: LNHDA and SQIVND (reference sequence). Trimming removed 2 bases from V and 4 bases from J; junction bases left unmatched: 2. CDR3 sequence reads: CASSIKGLAADTQYF. The CDR3 DNA is TGTGCCAGTAGTATAAAGGGACTAGCGGCAGATACGCAGTATTTT.

This clonotype showed up many times. Here the CDR3 DNA reads TGTGCCAGCAGCTTAATAGGACGGCCCCAAGAGACCCAGTACTTC. It is translated as CASSLIGRPQETQYF. The V gene is TRBV7-2, the J gene TRBJ2-5; D is undetermined. Germline loops: CDR1 SGHTA, CDR2 FQGNSA. V lost 2 bases and J 1 base, leaving 11 bases between the germline ends. This CDR3 has 15 amino acids.

A few counts support this clonotype. A read error may be the cause here, since a much bigger clone is one base away. The chain couples TRBV18 to TRBJ2-5; weak D call: TRBD2 (5 bases). Deletions cut 2 bases from V and 4 bases from J, with 5 bases between. There are 12 residues in the CDR3. Germline V CDR1 and CDR2: KGHSH, LQKENI. CDR3 amino acids: CASSPAGETQYF. The CDR3 DNA follows: TGTGCCAGCTCACCAGCGGGAGAGACCCAGTACTTC. The whole variable domain, filled in from reference TRBV18 and TRBJ2-5, reads NAGVMQNPRHLVRRRGQEARLRCSPMKGHSHVYWYRQLPEEGLKFMVYLQKENIIDESGMPKERFSAEFPKEGPSILRIQQVVRGDSAAYFCASSPAGETQYFGPGTRLLVL.

This clonotype has a count of ten or more. V is TRBV28 and J is TRBJ2-5, with TRBD1 as a possible D gene (5 bases). This CDR3 has 16 residues. Per germline, CDR1 MDHEN and CDR2 SYDVKM. Trimming shortened V by 0 bases and J by 1 base, and 12 bases separated the two germline ends. This CDR3 is CASSLWSTAPQETQYF. CDR3 DNA: TGTGCCAGCAGTTTATGGTCGACAGCGCCCCAAGAGACCCAGTACTTC.

This clonotype has at least ten counts. The chain recombines TRBV20-1 with TRBJ2-1, with D uncertain. Per the germline V gene, CDR1 is DFQATT and CDR2 is SNEGSKA (reference sequence). The V gene lost 3 bases and the J gene lost 7 bases, with 10 bases spanning the gap. This CDR3 has 12 amino acids. CDR3 amino acids: CSARLPPNEQFF. CDR3 in DNA: TGCAGTGCTAGGCTCCCCCCGAATGAGCAGTTCTTC.

A remark on this clonotype: It may be a read error: a sequence one base away is much more abundant. This chain uses TRBV14 with TRBJ2-2; 10 bases match TRBD2. The CDR3 covers 18 residues. From germline, CDR1 is SGHDN and CDR2 FVKESK. CDR3 bases: TGTGCCAACAGCCAAGCGGGAGGGCCTCTTGTAACCGCCGGGGAGCTGTTTTTT. Its translation: CANSQAGGPLVTAGELFF.

The sample holds many counts of this clonotype. This rearrangement joins TRBV20-1 to TRBJ1-4; 7 bases line up with TRBD1. Per germline, CDR1 DFQATT and CDR2 SNEGSKA (reference sequence). V lost 0 bases, J lost 4 bases, and 5 bases stayed unmatched. The CDR3 consists of 15 residues. The CDR3 nucleotides read TGCAGTGCTAGAGATGCAGGGGGGGATAATGAAAAACTGTTTTTT. Its protein product is CSARDAGGDNEKLFF.

This clonotype was counted at least ten times. The chain has TRBV2 and TRBJ2-3; a weak D match, TRBD2 (5 bases). The germline V gene has CDR1 SNHLY and CDR2 FYNNEI. Trimming removed 7 bases at V and 2 bases at J, with 19 bases between. CDR3 length equals 16 residues. The CDR3 DNA sequence: TGTGCCAGCACCCTTAGGAGGCGCCAAAACACAGATACGCAGTATTTT. This encodes CASTLRRRQNTDTQYF. The entire variable domain, with the rest obtained from reference TRBV2 and TRBJ2-3, is as follows: EPEVTQTPSHQVTQMGQEVILRCVPISNHLYFYWYRQILGQKVEFLVSFYNNEISEKSEIFDDQFSVERPDGSNFTLKIRSTKLEDSAMYFCASTLRRRQNTDTQYFGPGTRLTVL.

This clonotype was seen repeatedly, ten times or more. This chain connects TRBV2 to TRBJ2-3; 11 positions agree with TRBD2. This CDR3 spans 14 amino acids. V shed 7 bases, J shed 3 bases, and the junction held 3 bases outside the gene matches. Germline CDR1 SNHLY, CDR2 FYNNEI. CDR3 sequence reads: CASTLAGGTDTQYF. The CDR3 coding sequence is TGTGCCAGCACCTTAGCGGGAGGGACAGATACGCAGTATTTT.

To note about this clonotype: It differs at one base from a far larger clone, so likely a read error. The J gene is TRBJ1-1, the V gene TRBV6-2 or TRBV6-3; no firm D call. Deletions cut 2 bases from V and 0 bases from J, with 19 bases between. Germline assignment: CDR1 MNHEY and CDR2 SVGEGT. This CDR3 has 18 amino acids. In DNA form, the CDR3 reads TGTGCCAGCAGTTACCCCGCCGGGAGGCAGAGAATGAACACTGAAGCTTTCTTT. This codes for CASSYPAGRQRMNTEAFF.

With regard to this clonotype: A much larger clonotype is one base distant, so this may be a read error. V gene TRBV6-1 combines with J gene TRBJ2-6, with D tentatively TRBD1 (6 bases). The V gene's germline CDR1 is MNHNS and CDR2 SASEGT. The CDR3 contains 15 residues. CDR3 coding DNA: TGTGCCAGCAGTAAACAGGGAGCTGGGGCCAACGTCCCGACTTTC. This codes for CASSKQGAGANVPTF.

This clonotype was observed at least ten times. The chain uses TRBV19 and TRBJ2-4; no reliable D call. Trimming removed 0 bases at V and 7 bases at J, with 13 bases between. CDR1 and CDR2 (germline): LNHDA, SQIVND (reference sequence). This CDR3 is built from 15 residues. This chain's CDR3 is CASSIEGRALNIQYF. CDR3 nucleotide sequence: TGTGCCAGTAGTATAGAAGGTCGGGCTTTGAACATTCAGTACTTC.

This clonotype was picked up many times. This chain uses TRBV24-1 with TRBJ2-1; TRBD1 might be the D (6 bases). Germline V lookup: CDR1 KGHDR, CDR2 SFDVKD. This CDR3 has 17 amino acids. Deletions cut 3 bases from V and 0 bases from J, with 14 bases between. The CDR3 nucleotides read TGTGCCACCAGTGATCCCGGACAGCCGAGCTCCTACAATGAGCAGTTCTTC. Its translation is CATSDPGQPSSYNEQFF.